This T cell receptor (beta chain) emerged from a study of beta chain features in type 1 diabetes. Looking at the study overall: Examination covered roughly 100,000,000 sorted cells spanning all samples.

As to this clone: No antigen is known for it.

Expressed TCRB transcripts were sequenced because the entire RNA isolate underwent reverse transcription. Clones were sequenced by immunoSEQ multiplex PCR, and TCRdb holds only the in-frame ones, with some missing. The table has approximately 160,000 clones, 7.5% to 9.5% seen once; the top ten hold 2% to 2.5%. V trimming: 6 bases; J trimming: 7 bases; junction bases outside the gene matches: 9. Germline CDR1 SNHLY, CDR2 FYNNEI. This CDR3 has 14 residues. Findings and caveats of the study: VDJ junctions in type 1 diabetes patients carried more deletions and fewer insertions. The similarity of naive, central memory and Treg TCRB repertoires appeared greater among patients than among healthy donors.

This sequence joins TRBV2 and TRBJ1-5; 7 bases align to TRBD1. The sequenced sample consisted of central memory CD4+ T cells from blood. This TCR came from a woman between 18 and 29 years old in good health. The chain's CDR3 is CASSLQGVEQPQHF. DNA of the CDR3: TGTGCCAGCAGCCTGCAGGGGGTTGAGCAGCCCCAGCATTTT.